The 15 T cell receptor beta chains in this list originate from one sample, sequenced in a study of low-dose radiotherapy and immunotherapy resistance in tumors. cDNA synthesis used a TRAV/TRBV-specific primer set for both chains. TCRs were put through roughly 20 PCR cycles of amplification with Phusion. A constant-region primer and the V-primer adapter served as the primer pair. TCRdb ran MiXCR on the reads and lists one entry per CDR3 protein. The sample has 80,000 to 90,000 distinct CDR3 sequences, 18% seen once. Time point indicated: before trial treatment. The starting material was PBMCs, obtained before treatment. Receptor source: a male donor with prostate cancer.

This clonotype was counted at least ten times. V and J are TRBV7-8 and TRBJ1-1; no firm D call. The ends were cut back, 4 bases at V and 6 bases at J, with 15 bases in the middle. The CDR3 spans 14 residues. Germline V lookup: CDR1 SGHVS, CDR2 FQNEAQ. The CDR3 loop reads CASSSQGLISEAFF. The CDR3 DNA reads TGTGCCAGCAGCTCCCAAGGGTTAATCTCTGAAGCTTTCTTT.

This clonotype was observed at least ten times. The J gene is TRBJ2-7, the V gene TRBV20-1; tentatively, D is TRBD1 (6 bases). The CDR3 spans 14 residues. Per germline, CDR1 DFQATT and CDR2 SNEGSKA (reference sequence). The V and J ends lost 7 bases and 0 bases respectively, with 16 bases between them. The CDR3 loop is CSGLGAGGSYEQYF. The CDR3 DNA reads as TGCAGTGGACTGGGGGCGGGTGGCTCCTACGAGCAGTACTTC.

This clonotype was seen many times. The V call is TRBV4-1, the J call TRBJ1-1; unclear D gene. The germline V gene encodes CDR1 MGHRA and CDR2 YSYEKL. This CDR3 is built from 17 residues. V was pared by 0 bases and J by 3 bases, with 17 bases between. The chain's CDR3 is CASSQDRRAGLDTEAFF. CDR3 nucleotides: TGCGCCAGCAGCCAAGATAGGAGGGCGGGTCTGGACACTGAAGCTTTCTTT.

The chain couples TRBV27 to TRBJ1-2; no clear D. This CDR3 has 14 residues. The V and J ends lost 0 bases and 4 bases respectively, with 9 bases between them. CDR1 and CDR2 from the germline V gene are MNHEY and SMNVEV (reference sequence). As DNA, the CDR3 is TGTGCCAGCAGTTTATCTCCGGGGATCTATGGCTACACCTTC. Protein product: CASSLSPGIYGYTF.

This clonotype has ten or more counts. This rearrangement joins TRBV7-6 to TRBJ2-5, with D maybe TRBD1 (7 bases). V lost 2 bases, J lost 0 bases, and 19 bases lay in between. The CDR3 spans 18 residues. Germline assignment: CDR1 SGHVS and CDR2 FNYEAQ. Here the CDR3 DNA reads TGTGCCAGCAGCTTACCAATGGGGGGACAGACGTACCAAGAGACCCAGTACTTC. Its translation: CASSLPMGGQTYQETQYF.

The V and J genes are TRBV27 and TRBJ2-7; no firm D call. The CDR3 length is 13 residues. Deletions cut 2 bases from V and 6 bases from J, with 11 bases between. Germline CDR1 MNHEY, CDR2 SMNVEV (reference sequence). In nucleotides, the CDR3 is TGTGCCAGCAGTTTAACAGCGAAGGGCGAGCAGTACTTC. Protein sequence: CASSLTAKGEQYF.

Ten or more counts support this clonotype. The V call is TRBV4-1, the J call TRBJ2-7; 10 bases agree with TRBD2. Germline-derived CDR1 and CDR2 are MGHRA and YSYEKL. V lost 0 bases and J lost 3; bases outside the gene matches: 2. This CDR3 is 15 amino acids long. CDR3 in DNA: TGCGCCAGCAGCCAAGAGTCTAGCGGGGGCTACGAGCAGTACTTC. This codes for CASSQESSGGYEQYF.

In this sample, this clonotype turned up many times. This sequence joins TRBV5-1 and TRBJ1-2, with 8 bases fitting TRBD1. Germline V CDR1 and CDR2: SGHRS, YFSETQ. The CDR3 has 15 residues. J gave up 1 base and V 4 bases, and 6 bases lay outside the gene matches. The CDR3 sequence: CASSPRTGSNYGYTF. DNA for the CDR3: TGCGCCAGCAGCCCTCGGACAGGGAGTAACTATGGCTACACCTTC. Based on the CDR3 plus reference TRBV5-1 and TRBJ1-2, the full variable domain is KAGVTQTPRYLIKTRGQQVTLSCSPISGHRSVSWYQQTPGQGLQFLFEYFSETQRNKGNFPGRFSGRQFSNSRSEMNVSTLELGDSALYLCASSPRTGSNYGYTFGSGTRLTVV.

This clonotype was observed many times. The CDR3 DNA is TGTGCCAGCAGCTATGAAGGGACAGGGCAGTACTTC. It translates to CASSYEGTGQYF. V gene TRBV3-1 combines with J gene TRBJ2-7; 8 bases match TRBD1. The V gene's germline CDR1 is LGHDT and CDR2 YNNKEL (reference sequence). V was pared by 5 bases and J by 9 bases, with 6 bases of the junction left unmatched. The CDR3 consists of 12 residues.

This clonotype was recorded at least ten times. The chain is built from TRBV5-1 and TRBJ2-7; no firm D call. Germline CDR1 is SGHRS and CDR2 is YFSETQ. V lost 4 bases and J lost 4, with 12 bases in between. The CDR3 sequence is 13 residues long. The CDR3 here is CASSPNRPYEQYF. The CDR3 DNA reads TGCGCCAGCAGCCCAAACCGGCCATACGAGCAGTACTTC.

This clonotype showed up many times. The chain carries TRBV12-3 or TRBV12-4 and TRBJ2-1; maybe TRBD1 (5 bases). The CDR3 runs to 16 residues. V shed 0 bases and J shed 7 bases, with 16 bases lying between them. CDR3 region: CASSLAWVGAENEQFF. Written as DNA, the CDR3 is TGTGCCAGCAGTTTAGCCTGGGTAGGGGCAGAGAATGAGCAGTTCTTC.

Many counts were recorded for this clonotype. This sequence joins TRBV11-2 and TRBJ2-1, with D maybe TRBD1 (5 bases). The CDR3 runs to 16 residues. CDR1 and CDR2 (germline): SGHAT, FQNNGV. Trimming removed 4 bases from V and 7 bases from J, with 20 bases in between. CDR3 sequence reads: CASSSQGALIGNEQFF. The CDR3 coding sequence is TGTGCCAGCAGCTCCCAAGGGGCTCTAATTGGGAATGAGCAGTTCTTC.

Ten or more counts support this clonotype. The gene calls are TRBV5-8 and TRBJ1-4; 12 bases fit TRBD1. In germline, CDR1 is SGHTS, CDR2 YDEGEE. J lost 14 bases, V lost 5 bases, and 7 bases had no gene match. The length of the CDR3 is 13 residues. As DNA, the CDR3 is TGTGCCAGCAGTTGGGACAGGGGGCGCAAGCTGTTTTTT. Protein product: CASSWDRGRKLFF.

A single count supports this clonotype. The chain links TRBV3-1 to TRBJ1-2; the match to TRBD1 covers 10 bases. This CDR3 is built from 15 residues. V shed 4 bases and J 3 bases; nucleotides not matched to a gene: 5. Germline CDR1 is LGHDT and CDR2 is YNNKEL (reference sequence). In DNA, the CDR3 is TGTGCCAGCAGCCTAGGGACAGGGGACGACTATGGCTACACCTTC. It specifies CASSLGTGDDYGYTF.

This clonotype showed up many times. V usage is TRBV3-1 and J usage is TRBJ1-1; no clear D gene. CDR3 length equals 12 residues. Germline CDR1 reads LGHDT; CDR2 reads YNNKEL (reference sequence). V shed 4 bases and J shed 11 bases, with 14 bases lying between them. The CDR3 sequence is CASSPQAPWAFF. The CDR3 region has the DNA TGTGCCAGCAGCCCCCAAGCCCCTTGGGCTTTCTTT.